The subject of this entry is one TCR beta chain. Its antigen is undetermined. This sample is drawn from a study of OX40 agonist ivuxolimab in advanced cancers. Study as a whole: Administration of intravenous ivuxolimab to patients occurred every 2 weeks at 0.01 to 10 mg/kg. Among those treated, three patients had partial responses, one with hepatocellular carcinoma and two with cutaneous melanoma. Prior therapy, whether anti-PD-1, anti-PD-L1 or anti-CTLA-4, was allowed, and less than 45% had some. Overall study results and limits: At 0.1 to 3.0 mg/kg, clonal expansion of CD4+ and CD8+ blood T cells had occurred by week 6.

The V gene lost 5 bases and the J gene lost 1 base, with 15 bases spanning the gap. Germline V lookup: CDR1 SQVTM, CDR2 ANQGSEA. The CDR3 contains 15 residues. TCRdb's copy holds only in-frame clones and misses some; the assay was immunoSEQ multiplex PCR. The sample lists about 89,000 clones, around 92% occurring once. This sequence joins TRBV29-1 and TRBJ1-3; D unresolved. This TCR came from an adult with an advanced solid tumor such as melanoma, head and neck, liver or kidney cancer. The source material was CD4+ or CD8+ T cells sorted from blood, sampled in a trial of the OX40 agonist ivuxolimab. In DNA, the CDR3 is TGCAGCGTTCTCGACGGGTGGCTATCTGGAAACACCATATATTTT. The encoded protein is CSVLDGWLSGNTIYF.